These 2 T cell receptor beta chains originate from one sample sequenced in a study of identical twins. One entry per CDR3 protein, called by TCRdb with MiXCR from the 5' RACE reads. The sample lists approximately 500,000 distinct CDR3 sequences; approximately 14% were seen once. These data were also reused for a study on yellow fever vaccine responses in identical twins.

The specimen sequenced was CD4+ T cells sorted from blood. The source of these receptors is a woman between 18 and 30 years old in good health.

The chain carries TRBV5-4 and TRBJ2-7; 9 bases align to TRBD2. Germline V gene sequence: CDR1 SGHNT, CDR2 YYREEE (reference sequence). Trimming cost V 5 bases and J 5 bases; bases outside gene matches: 8. The CDR3 has 14 amino acids. The CDR3 loop is CASRVPRGGNEQYV. The CDR3 DNA reads TGTGCCAGCAGGGTACCGCGGGGGGGTAACGAGCAGTACGTC.

This rearrangement joins TRBV2 to TRBJ2-5; D not certain. The CDR3 is 14 residues long. V shed 6 bases and J shed 5 bases, with 16 bases lying between them. The germline gives CDR1 SNHLY, CDR2 FYNNEI. Written as DNA, the CDR3 is TGTGCCAGCAGCCAAGAGTCAGCGAGGGAGACCCAGTACTTC. Translation gives CASSQESARETQYF.